This TCR beta chain was obtained from a study of shared clonotypes between healthy human individuals. Study outcomes and limitations: Of the naive CD4 clonotypes, approximately 5% were shared across several donors.

A remark on this clone: Its antigen is currently unknown.

The germline V gene has CDR1 SGHRS and CDR2 YFSETQ. The CDR3 runs 16 residues. V was cut by 3 bases and J by 0 bases, with 13 bases left in between. Sequenced by immunoSEQ multiplex PCR; TCRdb stores in-frame clones only, minus some. The table records about 2.3 million clones, more than 80% of them present only once. Sequencing used naive CD4+ T cells from PBMCs. This sample's subset: CD45RA+ positively selected. The origin of this receptor is a young man in good health. Some clones in this sample may be carry-over from other donors' samples. The V call is TRBV5-1, the J call TRBJ2-4; D gene ambiguous. The CDR3 loop reads CASSSDPTGAKNIQYF. In nucleotides, the CDR3 is TGCGCCAGCAGCTCGGACCCCACGGGAGCCAAAAACATTCAGTACTTC.